This T cell receptor beta chain was recovered during a study of T cells after posttransplantation cyclophosphamide. Treatment was busulfan-fludarabine conditioning, a marrow graft, and cyclophosphamide on days +3 and +4. General observations from the study: After PTCy, TRB diversity resembled that of CNI/methotrexate controls. Blood and skin or GI T cell repertoires showed limited TRB overlap. Donor CD8+ memory clones often dominated recipient blood repertoires at later times.

The protocol was immunoSEQ multiplex PCR, while the TCRdb copy is restricted to in-frame clones and leaves out a portion. The profile shows 35,000 to 40,000 clones, more than 70% of them singletons. For this clone: Its antigen is not identified.

The origin of this receptor is a female patient aged 40 to 55 who received an allogeneic stem cell transplant from a related donor, was CMV-positive, and had no GVHD. Some T cells may originate from the graft donor. The source material was CD4+ T cells sorted from blood, sampled approximately 1,900 days after a stem cell transplant with posttransplant cyclophosphamide.

The CDR3 DNA reads TGTGCCAGCAGTGCGGAGCAGTACTCTGGAAACACCATATATTTT. Protein product: CASSAEQYSGNTIYF. This chain connects TRBV2 to TRBJ1-3, with no clear D. CDR1 and CDR2 from the germline V gene are SNHLY and FYNNEI. The V and J ends lost 4 bases and 0 bases respectively, with 10 bases between them. The length of the CDR3 is 15 residues.